Following are 18 T cell receptor beta chains from one sample sequenced in a study of control samples from healthy donors and cancer patients. Sequencing was performed with immunoSEQ multiplex PCR; in TCRdb, only in-frame clones are kept and a portion is missing. The table has some 130,000 clones, roughly 90% seen once. Sequencing was carried out using blood. All receptors come from a woman aged 45-60 years in good health.

The chain couples TRBV6-6 to TRBJ1-1; D not certain. This CDR3 spans 14 amino acids. The germline V gene has CDR1 MNHNY and CDR2 SVGAGI (reference sequence). The V end lost 3 bases, the J end lost 6 bases, and 14 bases lay between the germline ends. The CDR3 loop reads CASSYQEGYSEAFF. The CDR3 nucleotides read TGTGCCAGCAGTTATCAGGAGGGATATTCTGAAGCTTTCTTT.

This sequence joins TRBV5-4 and TRBJ2-2, with 10 bases that match TRBD2. J was trimmed by 0 bases and V by 3 bases; bases with no gene match: 2. The CDR3 loop spans 16 amino acids. Per the germline V gene, CDR1 is SGHNT and CDR2 is YYREEE (reference sequence). The CDR3 DNA is TGTGCCAGCAGCTCTAGCGGGGGAGCGAACACCGGGGAGCTGTTTTTT. Translated: CASSSSGGANTGELFF.

This clone has only a few counts. The gene calls are TRBV7-8 and TRBJ2-7, with D possibly being TRBD1 (6 bases). This CDR3 is 14 amino acids long. Germline CDR1 is SGHVS and CDR2 is FQNEAQ. V gave up 1 base and J gave up 7 bases, with 14 bases separating them. CDR3 loop: CASSLGQALGEQYF. The CDR3 DNA follows: TGTGCCAGCAGCTTAGGACAGGCCCTGGGGGAGCAGTACTTC.

The V gene is TRBV6-5, the J gene TRBJ1-1; 9 bases agree with TRBD1. With 6 bases clipped from V and 1 base from J, the junction kept 3 bases outside the gene matches. Per the germline V gene, CDR1 is MNHEY and CDR2 is SVGAGI. This CDR3 region has 14 residues. CDR3 in amino acids: CASSGTGPNTEAFF. DNA of the CDR3: TGTGCCAGCAGCGGGACAGGGCCGAACACTGAAGCTTTCTTT.

The genes are TRBV10-1 and TRBJ2-2, with TRBD1 as a possible D gene (6 bases). Trimming removed 6 bases at V and 0 bases at J, with 14 bases between. This CDR3 is built from 16 residues. In germline, CDR1 is WNHNN, CDR2 SYGVQD (reference sequence). The CDR3 region has the DNA TGCGCCAGCAGGCCCGGTGGGACATCGAACACCGGGGAGCTGTTTTTT. It encodes CASRPGGTSNTGELFF.

V is TRBV2 and J is TRBJ2-7; 7 bases fit TRBD1. V lost 8 bases and J lost 0; bases outside the gene matches: 7. Germline CDR1 and CDR2: SNHLY and FYNNEI. The CDR3 is made up of 14 amino acids. CDR3 in DNA: TGTGCCAGCCTTGACAGGGAGAGCTCCTACGAGCAGTACTTC. It translates to CASLDRESSYEQYF.

This sequence joins TRBV12-5 and TRBJ1-2; D might be TRBD1 (6 bases). V dropped 1 base and J dropped 5 bases, with 14 bases sitting between them. Germline lookup yields CDR1 LGHNT and CDR2 FRNRAP. The CDR3 extends over 15 amino acids. CDR3 protein: CASGLGSTGPYGYTF. Here the CDR3 DNA reads TGTGCTAGTGGTTTGGGTTCGACAGGTCCGTATGGCTACACCTTC.

This clone has just one count. The rearrangement uses TRBV21-1 and TRBJ1-5; no DNA check was done on the table's D call, TRBD1. TRBV21-1 is assigned pseudogene status. The CDR3 runs 14 residues. The CDR3 DNA reads as TGTGCCAGCAGCAACAGGCAGCGCAATCAGCCCCAGCATTTT. Translating it yields CASSNRQRNQPQHF.

V is TRBV5-4 and J is TRBJ2-7, with D possibly TRBD2 on 5 matching bases. The CDR3 is 13 amino acids. V was pared by 3 bases and J by 6 bases, with 13 bases between. The germline gives CDR1 SGHNT, CDR2 YYREEE (reference sequence). DNA of the CDR3: TGTGCCAGCAGCTATCGTGACTACGCCGAGCAGTACTTC. This gives the protein CASSYRDYAEQYF.

CDR3 nucleotides: TGTGCCAGCAGCTTGAGGGCGGGAGGGAACACAGATACGCAGTATTTT. Translated: CASSLRAGGNTDTQYF. The chain recombines TRBV5-6 with TRBJ2-3, with 9 nucleotides matching TRBD2. Germline V gives CDR1 SGHDT, CDR2 YYEEEE. V lost 1 base to trimming and J lost 2 bases; unmatched junction nucleotides: 5. The CDR3 spans 16 residues.

The chain couples TRBV20-1 to TRBJ2-3, with 7 bases aligning to TRBD1. The CDR3 is 14 amino acids. The V gene end was trimmed by 3 bases and the J gene end by 2 bases; junction bases not matched to a gene: 5. Germline assignment: CDR1 DFQATT and CDR2 SNEGSKA (reference sequence). DNA for the CDR3: TGCAGTGCTAGTTCTGGGACAGCCACAGATACGCAGTATTTT. This codes for CSASSGTATDTQYF.

This chain joins TRBV7-9 and TRBJ1-2; TRBD1 matches 8 bases. The CDR3 is 13 amino acids. V was clipped by 5 bases and J by 3 bases; unmatched bases: 2. Germline-derived CDR1 and CDR2 are SEHNR and FQNEAQ (reference sequence). The chain's CDR3 is CASSPDRDYGYTF. CDR3 in DNA: TGTGCCAGCAGCCCGGACAGGGACTATGGCTACACCTTC.

This clone showed up just once. V is TRBV5-5 and J is TRBJ2-5; no clear D. Trimming took off 1 base at V and 5 bases at J, with 9 bases between the two ends. The CDR3 is made up of 13 amino acids. CDR1 is SGHKS and CDR2 is YYEKEE in the germline V gene (reference sequence). CDR3 in amino acids: CASSLLSTETQYF. The CDR3 coding sequence is TGTGCCAGCAGCTTGCTATCCACCGAGACCCAGTACTTC.

The gene calls are TRBV14 and TRBJ2-1; D call uncertain. Trimming removed 1 base from V and 7 bases from J, with 8 bases in between. CDR1 SGHDN and CDR2 FVKESK come from the germline V gene. This CDR3 has 13 amino acids. The chain's CDR3 is CASSQVLGNEQFF. In DNA form, the CDR3 reads TGTGCCAGCAGCCAAGTCCTAGGGAATGAGCAGTTCTTC.

The gene calls are TRBV5-4 and TRBJ2-3; 7 nucleotides line up with TRBD2. CDR1 and CDR2 from the germline V gene are SGHNT and YYREEE (reference sequence). V trimming: 7 bases; J trimming: 3 bases; junction bases outside the gene matches: 11. The CDR3 has 15 residues. CDR3 nucleotides: TGTGCCAGCGGAAAGGGGAGGGGTTCGACAGATACGCAGTATTTT. This encodes CASGKGRGSTDTQYF. The full variable domain, with the rest looked up from reference TRBV5-4 and TRBJ2-3, is ETGVTQSPTHLIKTRGQQVTLRCSSQSGHNTVSWYQQALGQGPQFIFQYYREEENGRGNFPPRFSGLQFPNYSSELNVNALELDDSALYLCASGKGRGSTDTQYFGPGTRLTVL.

V and J are TRBV7-9 and TRBJ2-5; tentatively, D is TRBD2 (5 bases). This CDR3 region has 11 residues. Trimming removed 1 base at V and 10 bases at J, with 7 bases between. CDR1 is SEHNR, CDR2 FQNEAQ, per germline (reference sequence). The CDR3 loop is CASSLDAGQYF. As DNA, the CDR3 is TGTGCCAGCAGCTTAGACGCGGGCCAGTACTTC.

This sequence joins TRBV28 and TRBJ1-4; D is undetermined. The germline V and J ends were trimmed by 3 bases and 8 bases, with 16 bases remaining between them. Germline assignment: CDR1 MDHEN and CDR2 SYDVKM. The CDR3 contains 15 residues. Here the CDR3 reads CASSLSTGPSEKLFF. The CDR3 nucleotides read TGTGCCAGCAGTTTGTCCACCGGGCCATCCGAAAAACTGTTTTTT. Together with reference TRBV28 and TRBJ1-4, the CDR3 gives the full variable domain: DVKVTQSSRYLVKRTGEKVFLECVQDMDHENMFWYRQDPGLGLRLIYFSYDVKMKEKGDIPEGYSVSREKKERFSLILESASTNQTSMYLCASSLSTGPSEKLFFGSGTQLSVL.

V gene TRBV21-1 combines with J gene TRBJ1-2. TRBV21-1 is a recognized pseudogene. The CDR3 contains 14 residues. CDR3 in DNA: TGTGCCAGCGAGATCAGGAGGGACAACTATGGCTACACCTTC. Translated, it gives CASEIRRDNYGYTF.